This T cell receptor beta chain was identified in a study of blood T cell repertoires in COVID-19. About the study: COVID-19 samples, acute and convalescent, were from the United States, Italy and Spain. The analysed material was cDNA or gDNA that came from T cells, B-cell-depleted T cells, or PBMCs.

Authors' processing steps: Estimated nucleated cell counts came from reference gene primer amplification. Sequencing used immunoSEQ multiplex PCR; TCRdb keeps in-frame clones, though not all of them. The D gene and trimming were derived from the DNA, and the V and J assignments and clone size from that table. The profile shows 220,000 or so clones, more than 65% of them singletons. The CDR3 is 13 amino acids. Deletions cut 7 bases from V and 4 bases from J, with 13 bases between. Germline V lookup: CDR1 SNHLY, CDR2 FYNNEI. The source of this sequence is a woman under 40 who had recovered from COVID-19. The V call is TRBV2, the J call TRBJ1-1; D is possibly TRBD1 (5 bases). What was sequenced was peripheral blood. The CDR3 sequence is CASTVPGGTEAFF. The CDR3 coding sequence is TGTGCCAGCACGGTTCCGGGGGGCACTGAAGCTTTCTTT.